This T cell receptor (beta chain) came from a study of cytomegalovirus exposure and HLA in healthy donors (dated by TCRdb to the late 2010s). Broadly, across the study: According to an earlier analysis of 587 of the donors, some 180 million T cells yielded 120 million or so unique TCR beta sequences and less than 300 Gb of sequence data. Along with the approximately 650-subject first cohort, a separate validation cohort of roughly 110 different subjects was used. The study was designed to test whether signatures of past pathogen exposure could be identified by cataloging public T cell receptors. On average, about 240,000 unique TCR beta nucleotide sequences were sequenced per donor among more than 350 genotyped donors of the cohort, with 15% to 20% of those sequences being non-productive. Because of strong linkage in the cohort, four or five DR-DQ haplotypes were treated as single units for association and clustering. Donor age, sex, ethnicity and CMV serostatus were collected together with the repertoire data. A later genetic analysis used genome-wide SNP genotypes for 398 of the 666 donors, treating that subset as a discovery cohort. In a later analysis, previously published TCR beta repertoires from 666 donors were re-analyzed and high-resolution HLA genotyping was added so that TCR occurrence patterns could be studied. An early release covering about 600 HLA-typed donors comprised roughly 300 gigabases of sequencing data and 85 million or so unique TCR sequences. The study combined high-throughput TCR immunosequencing, statistical association of individual TCRs with disease status, and machine learning to predict cytomegalovirus infection status. Of the 350 to 400 genotyped donors, around 81% fell in the genetic ancestry cluster associated with self-reported Caucasian donors. Rather than using new phenotypic data, the later analysis identified candidate immune exposures from TCR beta sequences and from how often those sequences occurred across donors. Class I and class II HLA loci were covered by the typing at four-digit resolution. All discovery cohort repertoires had been generated using a single sequencing platform. Typing coverage differed by locus: A, B, C, DRB1 and DQB1 were typed in roughly 629-640 donors, DQA1 in about 510, DPA1 in approximately 610, and DPB1 in just under 490. In an earlier analysis of a few hundred of the donors, high-throughput TCR beta sequencing was used to judge whether each TCR beta V gene segment behaved as functional or pseudogenic. Using immunosequencing, the study profiled T cell repertoires from fewer than 700 subjects and related those repertoires to cytomegalovirus serostatus. Overall study outcomes, separate from this receptor: While some public TCRs were present in many individuals, most TCR sequences turned up only very rarely across donors. The 87-base-pair reads could not distinguish some IMGT-functional V segments, including TRBV6-2 and TRBV6-3, so those segments were excluded. The sequencing pipeline was judged likely to have produced a cluster of highly shared sequence variants as a technical artifact. A further reported finding was that TCR beta sequences accurately predicted the HLA-A and HLA-B alleles for most subjects in the first cohort. V-gene and J-gene trimming of TCR beta chains was associated with a missense DCLRE1C variant in a later genetic analysis, and the association was replicated in an independent cohort. A later analysis found that most CMV-associated TCR beta chains appeared HLA-restricted, with HLA associations seemingly driven largely by CMV exposure. In a later analysis, TCR association rates were found to vary across HLA loci, with the most associated TCRs seen for DRB1 alleles and the fewest for HLA-C alleles. Linkage disequilibrium might explain the correlated functional status among segregating V segments, but an unknown experimental factor could not be ruled out. Several of the top co-occurrence clusters appeared to be linked to parvovirus B19, influenza, CMV and Epstein-Barr virus, according to a later analysis. CMV serostatus was the only immune exposure information available for the cohort. Because some donors lacked HLA typing at each locus, the association tests relied only on the typed subset. Cytomegalovirus status was reported to be diagnosed by the classifier with high specificity and sensitivity in both the original and validation cohorts. When HLA alleles, especially DR and DQ, strongly co-occurred, TCR associations were difficult to assign to individual alleles. In an earlier analysis of fewer than 700 of the donors, most TCR beta V segments appeared in productive rearrangements about 87% or about 30% of the time, broadly matching IMGT annotations. At a false discovery rate of 0.05, a later analysis linked 16,000 or so TCR beta sequences to specific HLA alleles. Sequencing depth was assumed to be roughly uniform across donors in the presence/absence analyses, though that assumption may not hold. The earlier analysis of approximately 590 of the donors excluded approximately 17 rarely observed V segments, including chromosome 9 orphons, because counts were too low. A later genetic analysis reported fewer N-insertions in productive TCRs among donors in an Asian-associated ancestry cluster than the roughly 700-donor mean. A few of the identified cytomegalovirus-associated TCR beta chains were confirmed in vitro to be specific for cytomegalovirus antigens. It was suggested by the authors that the approach could potentially be generalized to other disease states and immunological phenotypes. The cohort was sequenced for TCR beta chains only, and without alpha or paired-chain data the features that could be detected were limited. The study gave a list of about 160 TCR beta chains associated with cytomegalovirus. A later analysis found that HLA-associated TCR beta chains were more clonally expanded and had lower generation probabilities than equally common non-associated chains.

About this clone: Its antigen is not yet known. No base qualities exist here, and no much larger clone lies one base off it.

The cohort comprised 670 or so healthy bone marrow donors. Cohort members were all nominally healthy when sampled, although unrecorded immune exposures were likely present. The donor was CMV seronegative and belonged to the group of over 300 seronegative cohort members. Each donor provided a peripheral blood sample, and peripheral blood mononuclear cells were used for TCR beta sequencing. Genomic DNA extraction from the blood cell samples was performed with the Qiagen DNeasy Blood Extraction Kit. Library construction relied on the immunoSEQ multiplex PCR assay. For the multiplex PCR, a mixture combining 60 forward primers for TCR Vbeta segments and 13 reverse primers for TCR Jbeta segments was used. A multiplex PCR assay on genomic DNA amplified the CDR3 region of rearranged TCR beta genes. Amplified TCR beta libraries were sequenced as 87-base-pair reads on the Illumina HiSeq System. In the source study's methods: A later analysis tallied approximately 87 million unique TCR beta chains across the 550 to 850 repertoires, and some 12 million of those chains were shared by two or more donors. A nearest-neighbor algorithm error-corrected the raw reads and collapsed the reads into unique sequences, merging closely related sequences to remove PCR and sequencing errors. Alignment of CDR3 sequences to IMGT reference sequences was used to assign V, D and J gene segments. Each retained sequence needed at least a six-nucleotide match to both a V gene segment and a J gene segment. Rearrangements were classified as productive when the CDR3 lacked stop codons and remained in frame with V and J, and all other rearrangements were classified as non-productive. Following IMGT convention, CDR3 was defined as the stretch from the second conserved V-encoded cysteine up to the conserved J-encoded phenylalanine. The earlier analysis of 500 to 600 of the donors excluded sequences that lacked an unambiguous match to a single V gene segment. In an earlier analysis of a few hundred of the donors, V segments were called functional above 56.7% productive rearrangements and were called segregating when the between-donor standard deviation exceeded 5%. A statistical classification framework was built for diagnosing cytomegalovirus status from the catalog of TCR beta chain sequences. In a later analysis, V and J genes were assigned by comparing TCR nucleotide sequences against IMGT/GENE-DB human TR gene sequences. A later analysis assigned CDR3 sequences and most-parsimonious VDJ recombination scenarios with the TCRdist pipeline. In a later analysis, each TCR beta chain was defined by its CDR3 amino acid sequence together with its V-gene family, and reads lacking a unique V-gene family were excluded. A later analysis removed 500 to 650 highly shared, low-generation-probability nucleotide sequences to deal with suspected cross-contamination and a sequencing artifact. A later analysis calculated a clonal expansion index for each public chain from normalized within-repertoire ranks of inferred template counts. In a later analysis, generation probabilities were computed with a VDJ recombination model fitted to out-of-frame rearrangements, and the resulting probabilities were checked against IGoR. Hypergeometric tests were used in a later analysis to score TCR-TCR, TCR-HLA and TCR-CMV co-occurrence, with a repertoire-size bias correction applied to the TCR pairs. In a later analysis, false discovery rates were estimated by permuting HLA or CMV assignments 20 times. In a later analysis, co-occurring TCRs were grouped with DBSCAN, and TCRdist sequence similarity was added when clustering was performed within HLA-allele-positive subsets. Repertoires with fewer than 30,000 or more than 120,000 public chains were left out of co-occurrence clustering, as were five repertoires with anomalous nucleotide sharing. This immuneACCESS table, as held by TCRdb, lists in-frame sequences with V and J called but not all clones. Of the missing ones, under half trace to an unresolved V gene in checked studies; the others have no known cause. V, J and clone size are those of that table, while D and trimming were read from the DNA. The table for this sample lists over 150,000 clones; approximately 74% of them were counted only once. Together, the top ten hold 2.5% to 3% of the sample.

The germline ends are 12 bases apart after V is trimmed by 1 base and J by 11 bases. Sequences SGHVS (CDR1) and FNYEAQ (CDR2) are obtained from the germline V gene. There are 14 amino acids in the CDR3, from cysteine to phenylalanine inclusive. Only the CDR3 DNA stays, 42 bases, in frame from base 1. The clonotype comes from a woman under 40 in good health and CMV-seronegative. The chain is made from TRBV7-6 and TRBJ1-6, with no reliable assignment of the D segment. What was sequenced was PBMCs. The CDR3 protein: CASSLEQMKAPLHF. The nucleotide sequence reads TGTGCCAGCAGCTTAGAACAGATGAAGGCACCCCTCCACTTT.